The clone carrying this TCR beta chain has ten or more counts. Germline assignment: CDR1 SGHRS and CDR2 YFSETQ. Deletions cut 2 bases from V and 3 bases from J, with 6 bases between. The CDR3 length is 12 residues. MiXCR was run by TCRdb on the 5' RACE reads, yielding one entry per CDR3 protein. This sample has some 63,000 distinct CDR3 sequences, with roughly 13% found just once. This specimen comes from a study of early T cells in non-severe SARS-CoV-2 infection. Whole-study context: The study sequenced bulk RNA from unsorted whole blood, with chains unpaired.

Sample: whole blood. This chain uses TRBV5-1 with TRBJ2-7; D may be TRBD2 (5 bases). The source is an adult who was a healthcare worker with PCR-confirmed SARS-CoV-2 infection or an uninfected control (not recorded which). The CDR3 coding sequence is TGCGCCAGCAGCTTTGAGGGCTACGAGCAGTACTTC. Translating gives CASSFEGYEQYF.